This is a list of T cell receptor beta chains from one sample in a study of blood T cell repertoires in COVID-19. Profiled with immunoSEQ multiplex PCR; TCRdb holds only in-frame clones, not every one. In the table there are a few hundred thousand clones, about 86% of which are singletons. Material for sequencing was PBMCs or T cells enriched from blood (not recorded which). The receptors were sampled from a woman under 40 who had been exposed to COVID-19. CDR3s include the opening cysteine and the closing phenylalanine or tryptophan. D genes are given only for firm matches. Rows give clone size only sometimes, using once, few, many, or a class for an expanded clone.

TRBJ1-5,.,.,TRBV2,TGTGCCAGCAGTGATACGGGTCAGCCCCAGCATTTT,CASSDTGQPQHF
TRBJ1-5,.,once,TRBV28,TGTGCCAGCAGTCCCCCTATTTCCCAGCCCCAGCATTTT,CASSPPISQPQHF
TRBJ1-5,TRBD1,.,TRBV2,TGTGCCAGCACCCTCGACAGGGGTGCTCAGCCCCAGCATTTT,CASTLDRGAQPQHF
TRBJ1-4,.,few,TRBV5-1,TGCGCCAGCAGCTTCAGGGGAGGGGGTAATGAAAAACTGTTTTTT,CASSFRGGGNEKLFF
TRBJ1-2,TRBD1,.,TRBV10-3,TGTGCCACCGCCGGACAGGGAGAGCTCTATGGCTACACCTTC,CATAGQGELYGYTF
TRBJ1-2,TRBD1,.,TRBV29-1,TGCAGCGTTGAGGAACAGGGGTCCTACTATGGCTACACCTTC,CSVEEQGSYYGYTF
TRBJ1-5,.,.,TRBV12-2,TGTGCAAGTCGCTCGAATTGTGAGGGTTGTCAGCCCCAGCATTTT,CASRSNCEGCQPQHF
TRBJ1-1,TRBD1,.,TRBV9,TGTGCCAGCAGCGTAGTCTTGACAGGGCCAGCTTTCTTT,CASSVVLTGPAFF
TRBJ1-2,TRBD1,once,TRBV5-5,TGTGCCAGCAGCGGGGACAGACTCTACTATGGCTACACCTTC,CASSGDRLYYGYTF
TRBJ2-3,TRBD2,.,TRBV9,TGTGCCAGCAGCGCTGCTAGCGGGTGGGGGGCGACACCAGATACGCAGTATTTT,CASSAASGWGATPDTQYF
TRBJ1-1,.,once,TRBV5-4,TGTGCCAGCAGCTTGGAGGTAGGGGGTCGTACTGAAGCTTTCTTT,CASSLEVGGRTEAFF
TRBJ2-2,TRBD2,.,TRBV5-1,TGCGCCAGCAGCTTGGCTAGCGGGGGACCAACCGGGGAGCTGTTTTTT,CASSLASGGPTGELFF
TRBJ1-5,.,.,TRBV11-2,TGTGCCAGCAGCGTGACAGATAGCAATCAGCCCCAGCATTTT,CASSVTDSNQPQHF
TRBJ2-3,.,.,TRBV28,TGTGCCAGCAGTATGGGGGGGCCGGGTTGGAATACGCAGTATTTT,CASSMGGPGWNTQYF
TRBJ2-3,TRBD2,.,TRBV4-1,TGCGCCAGCAGCCATCCTACTAGCGGGGGGGATACGCAGTATTTT,CASSHPTSGGDTQYF
TRBJ2-7,TRBD1,.,TRBV6-5,TGTGCCAGCAGTTATGGCGGACAGGACTACGAGCAGTACTTC,CASSYGGQDYEQYF
TRBJ2-5,.,.,TRBV6-1,TGTGCCAGCAGTGAATATGGCGAGACCCAGTACTTC,CASSEYGETQYF
TRBJ1-2,.,.,TRBV7-9,TGTGCCAGCAGCGCGACGTCTACAGAGCTGGTCTATGGCTACACCTTC,CASSATSTELVYGYTF
TRBJ2-6,.,.,TRBV11-2,TGTGCCAGCAGCCTGGACAGCTCTGGGGCCAACGTCCTGACTTTC,CASSLDSSGANVLTF
TRBJ2-7,TRBD1,once,TRBV3-1/TRBV3-2,TGTGCCAGCAGCCAAGATCCGGGACAGTTCTACGAGCAGTACTTC,CASSQDPGQFYEQYF
TRBJ2-3,TRBD2,.,TRBV3-1/TRBV3-2,TGTGCCAGCTCCTCGGCTAGCGGGGGGTGGGATACGCAGTATTTT,CASSSASGGWDTQYF
TRBJ1-4,TRBD1,.,TRBV2,TGTGCCAGCGGGACAGGGGGGATTGAAAAACTGTTTTTT,CASGTGGIEKLFF
TRBJ2-1,TRBD1,.,TRBV5-4,TGTGCCAGCAGCTTGGTCGGGACAGACAATGAGCAGTTCTTC,CASSLVGTDNEQFF
TRBJ1-6,.,.,TRBV5-1,TGCGCCAGCAGCTTGGGGCAGGTGGCTTCACCCCTCCACTTT,CASSLGQVASPLHF
TRBJ2-2,.,.,TRBV2,TGTGCCAGCAGGGGGCAGGCCGGGGAGCTGTTTTTT,CASRGQAGELFF
TRBJ1-5,.,.,TRBV4-1,TGCGCCAGCAGCCAAGAGGGGCCGCCAGGGGCAAATCAGCCCCAGCATTTT,CASSQEGPPGANQPQHF
TRBJ2-3,.,.,TRBV7-6,TGTGCCAGCAGCTTTCCACGAGGTACGCAGTATTTT,CASSFPRGTQYF
TRBJ2-5,.,.,TRBV29-1,TGCAGCGTTCGTGGCGGGGAAGAGACCCAGTACTTC,CSVRGGEETQYF
TRBJ2-5,TRBD1,.,TRBV5-1,TGCGCCAGCAGCATACGAGGGGGACGGACAGGCATGACCTCGGAGACCCAGTACTTC,CASSIRGGRTGMTSETQYF
TRBJ1-4,TRBD1,.,TRBV3-1/TRBV3-2,TGTGCCAGCAGCCGGGGGGACAGGGGGGTGATTGAAAAACTGTTTTTT,CASSRGDRGVIEKLFF
TRBJ1-1,TRBD1,.,TRBV7-2,TGTGCCAGCAGCTTAGACGGACAGGGGGGGATGAACACTGAAGCTTTCTTT,CASSLDGQGGMNTEAFF
TRBJ1-5,TRBD1,.,TRBV2,TGTGCCAGCGGGCTGCGGGACAGGGGAAGCAATCAGCCCCAGCATTTT,CASGLRDRGSNQPQHF
TRBJ1-3,.,.,TRBV7-9,TGTGCCAGCAGCCTCGGACAGCGCGCGTCTGGAAACACCATATATTTT,CASSLGQRASGNTIYF
TRBJ1-1,.,.,TRBV5-1,TGCGCCAGCAGCTTGGGTCCAGGGTCCCGTTGGGCTGAAGCTTTCTTT,CASSLGPGSRWAEAFF
TRBJ1-2,.,.,TRBV6-5,TGTGCCAGCAGTTACTCCGCGTCTCAGGTTTCATATGGCTACACCTTC,CASSYSASQVSYGYTF
TRBJ2-3,.,.,TRBV6-7,TGTGCCAGCAGTTCCGGAGATACGCAGTATTTT,CASSSGDTQYF
TRBJ2-7,TRBD1,.,TRBV30,TGTGCCTGGGGGACAGGGGGGGGCGAGCAGTACTTC,CAWGTGGGEQYF
TRBJ1-4,TRBD1,.,TRBV19,TGTGCCAGTAGTGCGGGACAGACAACTAATGAAAAACTGTTTTTT,CASSAGQTTNEKLFF
TRBJ1-2,.,.,TRBV5-1,TGCGCCAGCAGCATTGACAGGACAAACTATGGCTACACCTTC,CASSIDRTNYGYTF
TRBJ1-2,TRBD1,few,TRBV7-9,TGTGCCAGCAGCCAGCAACAGGGGGTGTCTGGAGGTGGCTACACCTTC,CASSQQQGVSGGGYTF
TRBJ2-5,.,.,TRBV7-2,TGTGCCAGCAGCCTTGGGGGGGCCGGAGAGACCCAGTACTTC,CASSLGGAGETQYF
TRBJ1-6,.,.,TRBV18,TGTGCCAGCTCACCACCGTTCGGGGATTCACCCCTCCACTTT,CASSPPFGDSPLHF
TRBJ1-1,TRBD1,.,TRBV5-1,TGCGCCAGCAGCGTAACGACAGGGCAGAGGACTGAAGCTTTCTTT,CASSVTTGQRTEAFF
TRBJ2-5,TRBD1,.,TRBV2,TGTGCCAGCACCCTCAGACCGGGACAGGGAATTACGCCCCAGTACTTC,CASTLRPGQGITPQYF
TRBJ2-3,TRBD2,.,TRBV4-2,TGTGCCAGCAGCCAAGTCGGGACTAGCGGGGTTGAAGATACGCAGTATTTT,CASSQVGTSGVEDTQYF
TRBJ2-3,TRBD2,once,TRBV7-3,TGTGCCAGCAGCCTTGGATTAGCGGGGGGGCTTGCAGATACGCAGTATTTT,CASSLGLAGGLADTQYF
TRBJ2-1,.,medium-sized,TRBV14,TGTGCCAGCAGCCAAGAATCCGGCAATGAGCAGTTCTTC,CASSQESGNEQFF
TRBJ1-3,TRBD1,.,TRBV7-9,TGTGCCAGCAGATCTACAGGGGAGCCTGGAAACACCATATATTTT,CASRSTGEPGNTIYF
TRBJ1-1,TRBD1,.,TRBV10-2,TGCGCCAGCACAGGGGGCGCGAGAAACACTGAAGCTTTCTTT,CASTGGARNTEAFF
TRBJ1-4,.,.,TRBV6-5,TGTGCCAGCAGTTACGAAGGGACAAGGACTAATGAAAAACTGTTTTTT,CASSYEGTRTNEKLFF